This T cell receptor (beta chain) is from a study of T cells after yellow fever vaccination. CDR3 length: 13 amino acids. Germline values: CDR1 KGHSH, CDR2 LQKENI. V shed 8 bases, J shed 0 bases, and the junction held 3 bases outside the gene matches. This clonotype was observed a few times. TCRdb fed the 5' RACE reads into MiXCR, producing one record per CDR3 protein. The data show 550,000 to 750,000 distinct CDR3 sequences, 13% seen once. The chain employs TRBV18 and TRBJ2-7, with 8 bases matching TRBD1. This TCR was sampled from a man aged 25 to 40 who received the YFV17D yellow fever vaccine. This specimen consisted of PBMCs, obtained on the day of the yellow fever booster vaccination. The CDR3 bases are TGTGCCAGCCAACAGGGGGTCTCCTACGAGCAGTACTTC. It translates to CASQQGVSYEQYF.